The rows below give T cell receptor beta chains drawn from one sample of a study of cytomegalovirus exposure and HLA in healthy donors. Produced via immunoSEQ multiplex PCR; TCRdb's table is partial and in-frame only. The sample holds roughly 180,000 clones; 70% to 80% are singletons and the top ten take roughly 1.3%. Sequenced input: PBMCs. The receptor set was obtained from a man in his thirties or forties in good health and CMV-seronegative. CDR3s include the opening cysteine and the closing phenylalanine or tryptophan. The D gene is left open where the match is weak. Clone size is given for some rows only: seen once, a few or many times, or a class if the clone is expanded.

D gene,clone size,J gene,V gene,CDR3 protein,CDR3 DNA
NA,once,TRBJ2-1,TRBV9,CASSADNEQFF,TGTGCCAGCAGCGCGGACAATGAGCAGTTCTTC
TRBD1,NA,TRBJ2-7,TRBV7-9,CASSSPGTESYEQYF,TGTGCCAGCAGCTCCCCCGGGACAGAGTCCTACGAGCAGTACTTC
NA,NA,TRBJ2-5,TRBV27,CASSLIGAGEETQYF,TGTGCCAGCAGTTTAATAGGGGCTGGGGAAGAGACCCAGTACTTC
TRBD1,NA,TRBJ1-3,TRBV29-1,CSVPLTGAAGNTIYF,TGCAGCGTCCCACTCACAGGGGCTGCTGGAAACACCATATATTTT
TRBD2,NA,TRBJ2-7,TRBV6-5,CASSYSSGSSEQYF,TGTGCCAGCAGTTACTCTAGCGGGAGTAGCGAGCAGTACTTC
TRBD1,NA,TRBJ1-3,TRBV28,CASSGQGRDTIYF,TGTGCCAGCAGCGGACAGGGAAGGGACACCATATATTTT
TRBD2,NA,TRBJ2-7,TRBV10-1,CASSGGTSGASYEQYF,TGCGCCAGCAGTGGGGGAACTAGCGGGGCTTCCTACGAGCAGTACTTC
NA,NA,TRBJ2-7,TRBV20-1,CSASTGWEQYF,TGCAGTGCTAGTACAGGGTGGGAGCAGTACTTC
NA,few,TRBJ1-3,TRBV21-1,CASSKELNLSGNTIYF,TGTGCCAGCAGCAAAGAACTGAACCTCTCTGGAAACACCATATATTTT
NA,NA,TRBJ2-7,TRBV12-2,CASRLAGGSFDEQYF,TGTGCAAGTCGCTTAGCGGGAGGCAGTTTCGACGAGCAGTACTTC
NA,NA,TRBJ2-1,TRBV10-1,CASSGASTEYNEQFF,TGCGCCAGCAGTGGGGCCTCGACGGAATACAATGAGCAGTTCTTC
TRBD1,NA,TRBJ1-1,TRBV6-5,CASSYSRTGGKTEAFF,TGTGCCAGCAGTTACTCCCGGACAGGGGGCAAGACTGAAGCTTTCTTT
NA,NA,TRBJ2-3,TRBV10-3,CAISGLADTQYF,TGTGCCATCAGTGGTCTCGCAGATACGCAGTATTTT
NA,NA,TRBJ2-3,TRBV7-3,CASSHPEQGRLQYF,TGTGCCAGCAGCCACCCGGAACAGGGTCGATTGCAGTATTTT
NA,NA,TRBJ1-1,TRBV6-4,CASSEIVGTEAFF,TGTGCCAGCAGTGAGATCGTCGGGACTGAAGCTTTCTTT
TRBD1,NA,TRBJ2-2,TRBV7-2,CASSPGQARPGELFF,TGTGCCAGCAGCCCCGGACAGGCTCGCCCCGGGGAGCTGTTTTTT
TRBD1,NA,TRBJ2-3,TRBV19,CASSTRTGDSTDTQYF,TGTGCCAGTAGTACCCGGACAGGGGATAGCACAGATACGCAGTATTTT
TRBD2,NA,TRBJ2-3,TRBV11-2,CASSLRTSGRAYTDTQYF,TGTGCCAGCAGCTTAAGGACTAGCGGGAGGGCCTACACAGATACGCAGTATTTT
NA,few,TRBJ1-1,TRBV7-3,CASSFSVYTEAFF,TGTGCCAGCAGCTTTAGTGTGTACACTGAAGCTTTCTTT
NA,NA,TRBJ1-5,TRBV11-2,CASSSGQFNQPQHF,TGTGCCAGCAGCTCCGGACAGTTTAATCAGCCCCAGCATTTT
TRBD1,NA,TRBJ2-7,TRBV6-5,CASSYDRGSYEQYF,TGTGCCAGCAGTTACGACAGGGGTTCCTACGAGCAGTACTTC
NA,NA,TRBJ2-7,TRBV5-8,CASSLGNRVGEQYF,TGTGCCAGCAGCTTGGGAAACAGGGTCGGCGAGCAGTACTTC
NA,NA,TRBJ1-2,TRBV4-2,CASSQEVRTANYGYTF,TGTGCCAGCAGCCAAGAAGTGAGGACAGCTAACTATGGCTACACCTTC
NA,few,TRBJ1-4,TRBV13,CASSSGSGGTTNEKLFF,TGTGCCAGCAGCTCGGGTAGCGGAGGGACAACTAATGAAAAACTGTTTTTT
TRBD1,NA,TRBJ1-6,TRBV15,CATSIRGTENSPLHF,TGTGCCACCAGCATCCGCGGGACAGAGAATTCACCCCTCCACTTT
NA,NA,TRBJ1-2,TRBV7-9,CASSLEAEVYGYTF,TGTGCCAGCAGCTTAGAAGCGGAGGTCTATGGCTACACCTTC
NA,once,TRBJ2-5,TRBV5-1,CASSLNLPGTQETQYF,TGCGCCAGCAGCTTAAATTTACCGGGAACCCAAGAGACCCAGTACTTC
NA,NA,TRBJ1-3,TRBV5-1,CASSLSRDSSGNTIYF,TGCGCCAGCAGCTTGAGCAGGGATAGCTCTGGAAACACCATATATTTT